This passage covers 25 T cell receptor beta chains from one sample sequenced in a study of spatial heterogeneity in lung cancer. As to time point: sample taken at primary tumor resection. MiXCR, run by TCRdb on the 5' RACE reads, gives a single entry per CDR3 protein. The top ten clones hold about 20% of a sample with about 2,800 distinct CDR3 sequences, approximately 8% of them seen once. Sequencing used normal lung tissue next to the tumor, obtained at surgery. Source of these receptors: a male donor with early-stage non-small cell lung cancer.

This clonotype was counted ten times or more. CDR3 region: CSAPDVASGSSEQYF. As DNA, the CDR3 is TGCAGTGCCCCGGACGTGGCTAGCGGGAGCTCCGAGCAGTACTTC. This chain connects TRBV20-1 to TRBJ2-7; 10 nucleotides line up with TRBD2. The CDR3 sequence is 15 residues long. Germline V gives CDR1 DFQATT, CDR2 SNEGSKA (reference sequence). V dropped 6 bases and J dropped 6; count of bases not matched to a gene: 14.

Turning to this clonotype: A read error is possible here, since a much larger clone lies one base away. The rearrangement joins TRBV11-2 to TRBJ2-3; 14 bases map to TRBD2. CDR1 is SGHAT, CDR2 FQNNGV, per germline. The CDR3 covers 16 residues. The CDR3 protein is CASTPGLAGAGDSQYF. CDR3 DNA sequence: TGTGCCAGCACTCCGGGACTAGCGGGAGCCGGAGATTCGCAGTATTTT.

In its sample, this clonotype ranks as medium-sized (0.01 to 0.1%). J is TRBJ2-3 and V is TRBV2, with TRBD2 matching 9 bases. V lost 1 base, J lost 2 bases, and 4 bases stayed unmatched. Germline lookup yields CDR1 SNHLY and CDR2 FYNNEI. The CDR3 consists of 16 residues. The CDR3 here is CASSEGLAGNTDTQYF. CDR3 nucleotides: TGTGCCAGCAGTGAAGGGCTAGCGGGGAACACAGATACGCAGTATTTT.

This clonotype was found once. With a much larger clone just one base away, this may be a read error. J is TRBJ2-3 and V is TRBV28, with 10 bases fitting TRBD1. This CDR3 is 16 amino acids long. The germline V gene has CDR1 MDHEN and CDR2 SYDVKM. In nucleotides, the CDR3 is TGTGCCAGCAGTTTAGAGGGACAGGGGCCGAAAGATACGAAGTATTTT. Amino acids: CASSLEGQGPKDTKYF.

Sample share makes this clonotype medium-sized. The V call is TRBV19, the J call TRBJ2-1, with 12 bases fitting TRBD2. The germline V gene encodes CDR1 LNHDA and CDR2 SQIVND (reference sequence). Trimming took 7 bases from V and 9 from J; bases not matched to a gene: 7. The CDR3 runs to 14 residues. The CDR3 nucleotides are TGTGCCAGTACGACTAGCGGGAGACCCGGTGAGCAGTTCTTC. Translated: CASTTSGRPGEQFF.

This clonotype is categorized as medium-sized. The chain is built from TRBV3-1 and TRBJ2-6; the D gene could be TRBD1 or TRBD2 (5 bases each). The V gene's germline CDR1 is LGHDT and CDR2 YNNKEL (reference sequence). The CDR3 contains 13 residues. V was shortened by 2 bases and J by 16 bases, with 15 bases between the two germline ends. The CDR3: CASSQFQGEVLTF. The CDR3 bases are TGTGCCAGCAGCCAATTTCAGGGAGAGGTGCTGACTTTC.

This clonotype was counted many times. The J gene is TRBJ2-7, the V gene TRBV3-1; 7 bases match TRBD2. Germline V lookup: CDR1 LGHDT, CDR2 YNNKEL (reference sequence). V lost 0 bases, J lost 3 bases, and 8 bases stayed unmatched. This CDR3 has 16 residues. CDR3 sequence (DNA): TGTGCCAGCAGCCAAGACCTGGGAGGGGCGAACTACGAGCAGTACTTC. This translates into CASSQDLGGANYEQYF.

This clonotype is medium-sized. The chain has TRBV15 and TRBJ2-5; D call uncertain. The CDR3 contains 12 residues. V was cut by 3 bases and J by 1 base, with 3 bases left in between. Germline CDR1 LNHNV, CDR2 YYDKDF (reference sequence). This chain's CDR3 is CATSRFQETQYF. CDR3 bases: TGTGCCACCAGCAGGTTCCAAGAGACCCAGTACTTC.

The table lists this clonotype with a few counts. The genes are TRBV6-1 and TRBJ2-7, with TRBD2 matching 7 bases. The V gene's germline CDR1 is MNHNS and CDR2 SASEGT. After removal of 7 bases from V and 2 bases from J, the junction contained 14 bases not matched to a gene. The CDR3 is made up of 16 amino acids. The CDR3 is CASMEKYRGGAYEQYF. For the CDR3, the DNA is TGTGCCAGCATGGAAAAATACCGGGGAGGGGCCTACGAGCAGTACTTC.

This clonotype was observed many times. The V gene is TRBV13, the J gene TRBJ2-3; D remains unclear. The germline V and J ends were trimmed by 0 bases and 4 bases, with 5 bases remaining between them. Germline CDR1 PRHDT, CDR2 FYEKMQ (reference sequence). CDR3 length: 13 residues. The CDR3 DNA reads as TGTGCCAGCAGCTTAGGTTTAGCAGATACGCAGTATTTT. Translated, it gives CASSLGLADTQYF.

Sample share makes this clonotype medium-sized. The V and J genes are TRBV3-1 and TRBJ2-2; D perhaps matches TRBD2 (6 bases). The CDR3 has 15 amino acids. CDR1 and CDR2 (germline): LGHDT, YNNKEL (reference sequence). V was trimmed by 4 bases and J by 5 bases, leaving 14 bases between them. CDR3 nucleotides: TGTGCCAGCAGCCTCCCGCGGGAAAGGACCGGGGAGCTGTTTTTT. Protein product: CASSLPRERTGELFF.

This clonotype is large. This rearrangement joins TRBV24-1 to TRBJ2-6; perhaps TRBD1 as D (5 bases). The length of the CDR3 is 15 residues. With 6 bases removed from V and 1 base from J, the gap between germline ends came to 9 bases. Germline CDR1 is KGHDR and CDR2 is SFDVKD. The CDR3 sequence is CATSPQGSGANVLTF. CDR3 nucleotide sequence: TGTGCCACCAGTCCTCAGGGTTCTGGGGCCAACGTCCTGACTTTC.

This clonotype counts as medium-sized. This CDR3 reads CASSVTSGGAKNIQYF. The CDR3 region has the DNA TGTGCCAGCAGTGTGACTAGCGGGGGGGCCAAAAACATTCAGTACTTC. The chain recombines TRBV28 with TRBJ2-4; 13 nucleotides agree with TRBD2. After removal of 5 bases from V and 1 base from J, the junction contained 2 bases not matched to a gene. Germline loops: CDR1 MDHEN, CDR2 SYDVKM. The CDR3 length is 16 residues.

For this clonotype: With a much larger clone just one base away, this may be a read error. The CDR3 DNA follows: TGTGCCAGCACCTTTACCGGGGGGACTATATGCGAGCAGTACTTC. It is translated as CASTFTGGTICEQYF. The chain links TRBV28 to TRBJ2-7; TRBD2 agrees at 7 bases. The CDR3 has 15 amino acids. CDR1 and CDR2 (germline): MDHEN, SYDVKM. After removal of 7 bases from V and 6 bases from J, the junction contained 15 bases not matched to a gene.

J is TRBJ2-1 and V is TRBV9; 8 positions match TRBD2. Germline trimming cut 0 bases from V and 2 bases from J; bases unmatched to any gene: 7. The CDR3 covers 17 residues. Germline CDR1 reads SGDLS; CDR2 reads YYNGEE. The CDR3 sequence is CASSVATSSGTYNEQFF. The CDR3 DNA follows: TGTGCCAGCAGCGTAGCTACGAGTAGCGGGACCTACAATGAGCAGTTCTTC.

This clonotype is medium-sized. The rearrangement uses TRBV10-3 and TRBJ2-7; possibly TRBD1 for D (5 bases). This CDR3 spans 11 amino acids. CDR1 is ENHRY and CDR2 is SYGVKD in the germline V gene. Trimming took off 4 bases at V and 6 bases at J, with 7 bases between the two ends. The CDR3 nucleotides are TGTGCCATCAGTGGGGGCGCCGAGCAGTACTTC. As protein: CAISGGAEQYF.

In this sample, this clonotype is medium-sized (0.01 to 0.1%). The rearrangement joins TRBV6-2 or TRBV6-3 to TRBJ2-7, with TRBD1 matching 7 bases. The ends lost 5 bases at V and 2 bases at J; junction bases unmatched: 6. Germline V gene sequence: CDR1 MNHEY, CDR2 SVGEGT. This CDR3 region has 14 residues. The CDR3 is CASSRQGEAYEQYF. The CDR3, as DNA: TGTGCCAGCAGTCGACAGGGTGAAGCCTACGAGCAGTACTTC.

By share, this clonotype counts as medium-sized (0.01 to 0.1%). The J gene is TRBJ1-1, the V gene TRBV3-1; possible D gene TRBD1, 6 bases. Trimming cost V 4 bases and J 1 base, with 10 bases left between them. CDR1 is LGHDT and CDR2 is YNNKEL in the germline V gene (reference sequence). CDR3 length equals 14 residues. The CDR3 coding sequence is TGTGCCAGCAGCCGGACAGCCCGGAACACTGAAGCTTTCTTT. This gives the protein CASSRTARNTEAFF.

Sample share makes this clonotype medium-sized (0.01 to 0.1%). V and J are TRBV6-2 or TRBV6-3 and TRBJ2-2; D remains unclear. V shed 2 bases and J shed 3 bases, with 4 bases lying between them. Germline V gives CDR1 MNHEY, CDR2 SVGEGT. The CDR3 sequence is 13 residues long. The CDR3 spells CASSYTDTGELFF. The CDR3, as DNA: TGTGCCAGCAGTTACACGGACACCGGGGAGCTGTTTTTT.

This clonotype qualifies as medium-sized. CDR3 sequence reads: CASSEWGENTEAFF. The CDR3 DNA is TGTGCCAGCAGTGAATGGGGGGAGAACACTGAAGCTTTCTTT. The chain couples TRBV25-1 to TRBJ1-1, with a tentative D call TRBD1 (5 bases). Germline CDR1 is MGHDK and CDR2 is SYGVNS. The V and J ends lost 1 base and 1 base respectively, with 7 bases between them. There are 14 residues in the CDR3.

J is TRBJ2-3 and V is TRBV5-4; 10 bases align to TRBD2. The CDR3 consists of 17 residues. Trimming removed 0 bases from V and 4 bases from J; junction bases left unmatched: 8. The germline V gene encodes CDR1 SGHNT and CDR2 YYREEE (reference sequence). The CDR3 sequence: CASSLGSSGRLSDTQYF. In DNA form, the CDR3 reads TGTGCCAGCAGCTTGGGCTCTAGCGGGAGATTGTCAGATACGCAGTATTTT.

This clonotype was detected ten times or more. The chain uses TRBV7-9 and TRBJ2-1; TRBD1 agrees at 9 bases. Per the germline V gene, CDR1 is SEHNR and CDR2 is FQNEAQ (reference sequence). The CDR3 sequence is 16 residues long. V shed 4 bases, J shed 1 base, and the junction held 5 bases outside the gene matches. The DNA of the CDR3 is TGTGCCAGCAGCTCCGGGACAGGGCAGTCCTACAATGAGCAGTTCTTC. Its protein is CASSSGTGQSYNEQFF.

This clonotype appeared many times. The rearrangement joins TRBV30 to TRBJ1-1; D is perhaps TRBD1 (5 bases). Per germline, CDR1 GTSNPN and CDR2 SVGIG (reference sequence). The CDR3 is made up of 14 amino acids. Trimming took off 3 bases at V and 10 bases at J, with 21 bases between the two ends. The CDR3 DNA sequence: TGTGCCTGGAGGTACTCAGGGAGCGGGCCGGGAGCTTTCTTT. This encodes CAWRYSGSGPGAFF.

By sample share, this clonotype is medium-sized. V gene TRBV7-2 combines with J gene TRBJ2-3; 8 positions agree with TRBD2. CDR1 and CDR2 (germline): SGHTA, FQGNSA. This CDR3 has 15 amino acids. The V gene end was trimmed by 1 base and the J gene end by 3 bases; junction bases not matched to a gene: 3. CDR3 sequence (DNA): TGTGCCAGCAGCTTAGTGCGGGGGGTGACAGATACGCAGTATTTT. It codes for CASSLVRGVTDTQYF. The full variable domain, completed using reference TRBV7-2 and TRBJ2-3, is GAGVSQSPSNKVTEKGKDVELRCDPISGHTALYWYRQSLGQGLEFLIYFQGNSAPDKSGLPSDRFSAERTGGSVSTLTIQRTQQEDSAVYLCASSLVRGVTDTQYFGPGTRLTVL.

This chain joins TRBV5-1 and TRBJ2-1; D is perhaps TRBD1 (6 bases). V was cut by 2 bases and J by 0 bases, with 12 bases left in between. In germline, CDR1 is SGHRS, CDR2 YFSETQ. The length of the CDR3 is 16 residues. The CDR3 DNA sequence: TGCGCCAGCAGCTTCCTACAGGGTAGCTCCTACAATGAGCAGTTCTTC. Amino acid sequence: CASSFLQGSSYNEQFF.